This is a list of T cell receptor beta chains from one sample in a study of CXCR3-negative and CXCR3-positive naive CD8 T cells. TCRdb re-called the 5' RACE reads and shows each CDR3 protein once, DNA omitted. The listing contains some 130,000 distinct CDR3 sequences. Sequencing input: naive CXCR3- CD8+ T cells from blood. Receptors were obtained from a human donor in good health. Some clones in this sample may be carry-over from other donors' samples. Each CDR3 is given with its conserved first and last residue. Fields, in order: V gene, J gene, CDR3 protein.

V gene: TRBV5-1; J gene: TRBJ2-7; CDR3 protein: CASSNGGTGEQYF
V gene: TRBV24-1; J gene: TRBJ2-1; CDR3 protein: CATSDFGGSGRPTYNEQFF
V gene: TRBV25-1; J gene: TRBJ2-7; CDR3 protein: CASSGDGPSYEQYF
V gene: TRBV5-5; J gene: TRBJ2-7; CDR3 protein: CASSLVLAAKYEQYF
V gene: TRBV18; J gene: TRBJ2-7; CDR3 protein: CASSPPGGAQGEYEQYF
V gene: TRBV10-3; J gene: TRBJ2-5; CDR3 protein: CAISPTWGGEKETQYF
V gene: TRBV29-1; J gene: TRBJ2-1; CDR3 protein: CSTRQGMLNEQFF
V gene: TRBV6-5; J gene: TRBJ2-7; CDR3 protein: CASSYPNSYEQYF
V gene: TRBV29-1; J gene: TRBJ2-5; CDR3 protein: CSARTDLSGQETQYF
V gene: TRBV29-1; J gene: TRBJ1-1; CDR3 protein: CSGQGQGHTEAFF